The 15 T cell receptor beta chains in this list originate from one sample, sequenced in a study of OX40 agonist ivuxolimab in advanced cancers. The table came from immunoSEQ multiplex PCR; TCRdb's copy has only in-frame clones and leaves some out. The data contain 50,000 to 75,000 clones, more than 75% of them singletons. This material consisted of CD4+ or CD8+ T cells sorted from blood, taken in a trial of the OX40 agonist ivuxolimab. The source of these receptors is an adult with an advanced solid tumor such as melanoma, head and neck, liver or kidney cancer.

The chain is built from TRBV30 and TRBJ2-7; no definite D call. Trimming removed 0 bases from V and 0 bases from J, with 0 bases in between. There are 11 residues in the CDR3. The germline gives CDR1 GTSNPN, CDR2 SVGIG (reference sequence). The CDR3 spells CAWSVSYEQYF. The CDR3 nucleotides read TGTGCCTGGAGTGTCTCCTACGAGCAGTACTTC.

The chain has TRBV28 and TRBJ1-1, with 7 positions matching TRBD1. The CDR3 loop spans 13 amino acids. Germline CDR1 MDHEN, CDR2 SYDVKM. V trimming: 6 bases; J trimming: 5 bases; junction bases outside the gene matches: 6. CDR3 bases: TGTGCCAGCAGACCAGGGGGAAGGACTGAAGCTTTCTTT. Its protein is CASRPGGRTEAFF.

The chain is built from TRBV11-2 and TRBJ2-3; TRBD2 agrees at 15 bases. After removal of 5 bases from V and 0 bases from J, the junction contained 9 bases not matched to a gene. The CDR3 consists of 19 residues. The germline CDR1 and CDR2 sequences are SGHAT and FQNNGV. CDR3 in amino acids: CASSHGLAGGFLSTDTQYF. DNA for the CDR3: TGTGCCAGCAGCCATGGACTAGCGGGGGGGTTTCTTAGCACAGATACGCAGTATTTT.

V gene TRBV7-6 combines with J gene TRBJ1-5, with D unresolved. The V end was cut by 3 bases, the J end by 5 bases, with 8 bases between. From germline, CDR1 is SGHVS and CDR2 FNYEAQ. This CDR3 has 13 residues. The CDR3 DNA is TGTGCCAGCAGCTTCCACACGGATCAGCCCCAGCATTTT. Amino acid sequence: CASSFHTDQPQHF.

J is TRBJ2-4 and V is TRBV5-1, with D perhaps given as TRBD1 or TRBD2 (5 bases each). Germline V gene data show CDR1 as SGHRS and CDR2 as YFSETQ. The CDR3 runs to 17 residues. V was clipped by 0 bases and J by 13 bases, with 26 bases between them. CDR3 amino acids: CASSLGTLWGISENQYF. The DNA for the CDR3 is TGCGCCAGCAGCTTGGGGACTCTTTGGGGGATAAGCGAGAACCAGTACTTC.

This chain links TRBV9 with TRBJ1-1; D is possibly TRBD1 (5 bases). The germline V gene encodes CDR1 SGDLS and CDR2 YYNGEE. This CDR3 comprises 15 residues. V dropped 3 bases and J dropped 2 bases, with 14 bases sitting between them. In DNA form, the CDR3 reads TGTGCCAGCAGCGCGAGAGGGACGGACAACACTGAAGCTTTCTTT. This sequence encodes CASSARGTDNTEAFF. Looking up the rest from reference TRBV9 and TRBJ1-1 gives the full variable domain: DSGVTQTPKHLITATGQRVTLRCSPRSGDLSVYWYQQSLDQGLQFLIQYYNGEERAKGNILERFSAQQFPDLHSELNLSSLELGDSALYFCASSARGTDNTEAFFGQGTRLTVV.

The genes are TRBV18 and TRBJ2-5; no clear D gene. In germline, CDR1 is KGHSH, CDR2 LQKENI. V was trimmed by 2 bases and J by 1 base, leaving 11 bases between them. There are 15 residues in the CDR3. This CDR3 reads CASSPEGGRQETQYF. CDR3 in DNA: TGTGCCAGCTCACCAGAAGGCGGCCGCCAAGAGACCCAGTACTTC.

The rearrangement joins TRBV6-5 to TRBJ1-2; D gene ambiguous. Between the trimmed V and J ends, which lost 6 bases and 4 bases, there was a span of 6 bases. The CDR3 spans 11 residues. Germline lookup yields CDR1 MNHEY and CDR2 SVGAGI. CDR3 protein: CASSRGYGYTF. The CDR3 coding sequence is TGTGCCAGCAGCCGGGGCTATGGCTACACCTTC.

The chain joins TRBV10-2 to TRBJ1-4; D gene unclear. Germline lookup yields CDR1 WSHSY and CDR2 SAAADI. The length of the CDR3 is 14 residues. The V end lost 3 bases, the J end lost 0 bases, and 5 bases lay between the germline ends. The CDR3 reads CASSELATNEKLFF. For the CDR3, the DNA is TGCGCCAGCAGTGAACTGGCAACTAATGAAAAACTGTTTTTT.

The DNA for the CDR3 is TGTGCCAGCAGTGTTACAGGGCCTATGGTTGGCTACACCTTC. Translation gives CASSVTGPMVGYTF. The chain carries TRBV2 and TRBJ1-2, with D possibly matching TRBD1 (6 bases). The CDR3 spans 14 residues. The V end was cut by 4 bases, the J end by 7 bases, with 16 bases between. Germline V gene data show CDR1 as SNHLY and CDR2 as FYNNEI.

CDR3 in DNA: TGTGCCAGCTGTGTTCGGACAGGGGGAGCGGAGACCCAGTACTTC. Its protein is CASCVRTGGAETQYF. V usage is TRBV7-2 and J usage is TRBJ2-5; 10 bases fit TRBD1. Trimming at V came to 8 bases and at J to 5 bases, leaving 11 bases not matched to a gene. CDR3 length equals 15 residues. Germline CDR1 and CDR2: SGHTA and FQGNSA.

V and J are TRBV6-6 and TRBJ2-7, with TRBD2 matching 8 bases. The CDR3 runs to 16 residues. Trimming took 5 bases from V and 4 from J; bases not matched to a gene: 13. Germline V gives CDR1 MNHNY, CDR2 SVGAGI (reference sequence). The CDR3 loop reads CASSKVSGAPPYEQYF. The CDR3 nucleotides read TGTGCCAGCAGTAAAGTTAGCGGGGCACCACCTTACGAGCAGTACTTC.

This clone showed up just a few times. The V call is TRBV6-5, the J call TRBJ1-1; no clear D. CDR1 and CDR2 (germline): MNHEY, SVGAGI. The CDR3 is 12 amino acids. V lost 5 bases and J 0 bases, leaving 4 bases between the germline ends. In DNA, the CDR3 is TGTGCCAGCAGTGGAATGAACACTGAAGCTTTCTTT. It specifies CASSGMNTEAFF.

This chain links TRBV6-7 with TRBJ2-7, with 9 bases fitting TRBD2. TRBV6-7 qualifies as an ORF whose function is uncertain. This CDR3 is built from 20 residues. The V gene end was trimmed by 1 base and the J gene end by 5 bases; junction bases not matched to a gene: 21. The CDR3 nucleotides read TGTGCCAGCAGTTACTTAGCGGGAGAGGGGACGGTAGCCGTAGTCGACGAGCAGTACTTC. Translating it yields CASSYLAGEGTVAVVDEQYF.

Concerning this clone itself: One junction end disagrees with the germline gene, perhaps due to a read error. The V gene is TRBV5-1, the J gene TRBJ2-5, with TRBD2 as a possible D gene (6 bases). CDR1 is SGHRS, CDR2 YFSETQ, per germline. The CDR3 is 15 amino acids. The chain's CDR3 is CASSLEAIRGETQYF. CDR3 nucleotides: TGTGCCAGCAGCTTGGAGGCTATTCGGGGGGAGACCCAGTACTTC.